This TCR beta chain is from a study of CD8+CD57+ T cells in acquired aplastic anemia. Genomic DNA, the template, was used for profiling of the TCR beta VDJ and CDR3. Each CDR3 protein gets one entry after TCRdb re-called the reads with MiXCR. The sample yields around 430,000 distinct CDR3 sequences, around 30% seen once. The CDR3 totals 13 residues. V lost 2 bases to trimming and J lost 9 bases; unmatched junction nucleotides: 7. Germline CDR1 is GTSNPN and CDR2 is SVGIG (reference sequence). Patients chosen for sequencing had CD8+CD57+ cells that had expanded, as shown by flow cytometry. Prior therapy had not been administered to any patient at the time of blood sampling.

Sequences were obtained from sorted CD4+, CD8+, or CD8+CD57+ T cells (not recorded which) from PBMCs. This chain joins TRBV30 and TRBJ2-1, with 7 bases matching TRBD2. The TCR originated in a human donor with aplastic anemia. The CDR3 coding sequence is TGTGCCTGGAGTTCCGGACTAGGCGGTGAGCAGTTCTTC. Protein product: CAWSSGLGGEQFF.